In its sample, the clone carrying this T cell receptor (beta chain) was seen many times. Its target is unknown. This specimen comes from a study of T cells after yellow fever vaccination. For the study at large: For low cell numbers, libraries were made with SMART-Seq v4 Ultra Low Input. The study's findings and limits: Although most clonotypes did not, a small share appeared in both CD4 and CD8 compartments. Most clones from primary vaccination resurfaced after the booster (nearly 97% CD4, over 75% CD8).

They built TCR cDNA with 5'RACE template switching, a step that put in a universal primer site and UMIs. Each CDR3 protein gets one entry after TCRdb re-called the 5' RACE reads with MiXCR. The table records tens of thousands of distinct CDR3 sequences, around 7.3% of them present only once. Sequences were derived from CD8+ T cells sorted from PBMCs, sampled on the day of the yellow fever booster vaccination. This receptor was taken from a man under 40 who received the YFV17D yellow fever vaccine.

In DNA, the CDR3 is TGCAGTGCTAGACTGACAGTGGCCGGGGAGCTGTTTTTT. It yields the protein CSARLTVAGELFF. This chain connects TRBV20-1 to TRBJ2-2; D possibly corresponds to TRBD1 (5 bases). Germline V CDR1 and CDR2: DFQATT, SNEGSKA (reference sequence). The CDR3 sequence is 13 residues long. Trimming took 2 bases from V and 6 from J, leaving 10 bases between them.